A single TCR beta chain is shown here with its context. What this receptor recognizes is not known. No base qualities exist here, and no much larger clone lies one base off it. This beta chain is off target for a library built for alpha chains, so its abundance means little. Library generation was performed with 5' RACE. Sequencing took place on a NextSeq 500. In the TCR library protocol, a unique molecular identifier was attached to each TCR cDNA molecule so that PCR and sequencing errors could be corrected. The original methods were these. TCR identification, UMI-based error correction and CDR3 extraction were all carried out with Decombinator tools. TCRs above a frequency of 2 per 1,000, corresponding to the top 1% of the tumor frequency distribution, were defined as expanded. Rényi diversity was computed with the R vegan package after subsampling each repertoire 100 times to 5,000 TCRs. CDR3 similarity networks were built from amino acid triplet string-kernel similarity, with CDR3s being connected when pairwise similarity was above 0.82. The raw public data were reprocessed by TCRdb itself: fastp quality trimming at Q25, MiXCR clonotype calling, in-frame beta chains only. Under each unique CDR3 protein, matching rows form one entry showing the most common genes and DNA. None of the V and J calls come from the authors' own analysis; TCRdb made them. This sample holds nearly 2,500 distinct CDR3 sequences; about 54% were observed only once. The top ten clonotypes cover 9% to 10% of the sample.

The data originate from a study of spatial heterogeneity in lung cancer (dated by TCRdb to 2018 to 2020). At the level of the whole study: Donors were under 95 patients with early-stage, untreated non-small cell lung cancer from the lung TRACERx cohort. Nonsynonymous mutation counts, determined by whole-exome sequencing of tumor tissue, were related to TCR repertoire features. Beta-chain transcripts were consistently detected in greater numbers than alpha-chain transcripts, which likely reflects a higher abundance of beta-chain transcripts. In the raw uncorrected reads, each unique combination of TCR and UMI appeared more than ten times on average. In non-small cell lung cancer, the study quantitatively compared TCR alpha and beta repertoires across several tumor regions, matched nontumor lung, and blood. At surgery, both alpha and beta chains were TCR-sequenced in 220 tumor regions, 63 to 65 matched nontumor lung samples and a few dozen PBMC samples. Follow-up PBMC samples were sequenced whenever the samples were available, and the median time to follow-up was around 2 years after resection.

According to the study, the label for this sample's time point signals: blood at routine non-recurrence follow-up after resection. TCR sequencing used whole RNA extracted from tumor and nontumor lung tissue, or from cryopreserved PBMC samples, without cell sorting. Only patients with enough RNA available from two or more tumor regions were chosen for TCR sequencing. What the study reported, not specific to this receptor: Confirming at a functional level the hypothesis that regional TCRs recognize regional mutations was considered to require additional single-cell paired TCR alpha and beta sequencing. Only roughly 15 patients were included in the comparisons of baseline and follow-up blood repertoires. Ubiquitous expanded tumor TCRs were found in blood more often at tumor resection than at routine follow-up.

From the cysteine up to the phenylalanine, the CDR3 has a length of 14 residues. Just CDR3 DNA is preserved here, 42 bases in frame from base 1. Relative to germline, V is missing 6 bases and J is missing 3 bases, with 6 bases of the junction outside any gene match. The germline V gene provides CDR1 SGHNT and CDR2 YENEEA. The receptor comes from a female donor with early-stage non-small cell lung cancer. The material was PBMCs, obtained at follow-up. The sequence links TRBV11-3 to TRBJ2-3; 7 bases in the junction line up with TRBD1. Here is the DNA: TGTGCCAGCAGTCGTCGACAGGGTACAGATACGCAGTATTTT. Translated, this gives CASSRRQGTDTQYF. The CDR3 plus the reference TRBV11-3 and TRBJ2-3 genes for the other parts give the full variable domain: EAGVVQSPRYKIIEKKQPVAFWCNPISGHNTLYWYLQNLGQGPELLIRYENEEAVDDSQLPKDRFSAERLKGVDSTLKIQPAELGDSAVYLCASSRRQGTDTQYFGPGTRLTVL.